Each of the 16 T cell receptor beta chains below was sequenced from the same sample in a study of blood T cell repertoires in COVID-19. Libraries were prepared by immunoSEQ multiplex PCR; TCRdb keeps only in-frame clonotypes and omits some of them. The table includes 120,000 to 150,000 clones, about 87% detected once. Material: peripheral blood. Receptor source: a woman aged 45-65 years with active or convalescent COVID-19.

The rearrangement uses TRBV10-3 and TRBJ1-2; TRBD1 matches at 7 bases. CDR3 length equals 14 residues. CDR1 is ENHRY, CDR2 SYGVKD, per germline. J gave up 5 bases and V 4 bases, and 7 bases lay outside the gene matches. The CDR3 DNA sequence: TGTGCCATCAGTGGAATACAGGGGAATTATGGCTACACCTTC. Amino acid sequence: CAISGIQGNYGYTF.

This clone was picked up a small number of times. This rearrangement joins TRBV11-1 to TRBJ2-7, with TRBD2 identical over 7 bases. The length of the CDR3 is 15 residues. The germline gives CDR1 SGHAT, CDR2 FQDESV (reference sequence). V was pared by 3 bases and J by 0 bases, with 5 bases of the junction left unmatched. The DNA for the CDR3 is TGTGCCAGCAGCTTCGGACTAGGGGACTCCTACGAGCAGTACTTC. It specifies CASSFGLGDSYEQYF.

This clone was counted a single time. V gene TRBV19 combines with J gene TRBJ1-5, with TRBD1 as a possible D gene (5 bases). The CDR3 is 17 amino acids. V lost 2 bases and J lost 7, with 21 bases in between. Germline V lookup: CDR1 LNHDA, CDR2 SQIVND (reference sequence). The CDR3 DNA sequence: TGTGCCAGTAGTATACAGGTGGGCGCGGTTGGGGCCCAGCCCCAGCATTTT. Translating gives CASSIQVGAVGAQPQHF.

The V call is TRBV19, the J call TRBJ1-1; D call uncertain. V was shortened by 0 bases and J by 11 bases, with 16 bases between the two germline ends. Germline V lookup: CDR1 LNHDA, CDR2 SQIVND (reference sequence). The CDR3 contains 14 residues. CDR3 region: CASSIDWAPREAFF. The CDR3 DNA is TGTGCCAGTAGTATAGATTGGGCACCAAGAGAGGCTTTCTTT.

V and J are TRBV28 and TRBJ2-5; D is possibly TRBD1 (6 bases). The CDR3 extends over 15 amino acids. Germline V gene sequence: CDR1 MDHEN, CDR2 SYDVKM. The germline V and J ends were trimmed by 5 bases and 1 base, with 14 bases remaining between them. The CDR3 is CASSPPWDTQETQYF. CDR3 in DNA: TGTGCCAGCAGTCCCCCGTGGGACACCCAAGAGACCCAGTACTTC. Variable domain in full (rest from reference TRBV28 and TRBJ2-5): DVKVTQSSRYLVKRTGEKVFLECVQDMDHENMFWYRQDPGLGLRLIYFSYDVKMKEKGDIPEGYSVSREKKERFSLILESASTNQTSMYLCASSPPWDTQETQYFGPGTRLLVL.

This chain links TRBV6-5 with TRBJ2-1; possibly TRBD2 for D (6 bases). The CDR3 consists of 14 residues. Between the trimmed V and J ends, which lost 4 bases and 4 bases, there was a span of 11 bases. Germline CDR1 is MNHEY and CDR2 is SVGAGI. DNA of the CDR3: TGTGCCAGCAGTTCTGGCGGGGTATACAATGAGCAGTTCTTC. Its translation: CASSSGGVYNEQFF.

This rearrangement joins TRBV12-3 or TRBV12-4 to TRBJ1-2, with 7 bases aligning to TRBD1. Trimming at V came to 5 bases and at J to 4 bases, leaving 4 bases not matched to a gene. The CDR3 has 13 amino acids. The CDR3 DNA reads TGTGCCAGCAGTGCAGGGGGAAGCTATGGCTACACCTTC. Its protein is CASSAGGSYGYTF.

The rearrangement uses TRBV4-1 and TRBJ1-4; D not certain. This CDR3 spans 12 amino acids. The germline gives CDR1 MGHRA, CDR2 YSYEKL. Deletions cut 0 bases from V and 8 bases from J, with 4 bases between. CDR3 sequence: CASSQDREKLFF. In DNA form, the CDR3 reads TGCGCCAGCAGCCAAGATCGGGAAAAACTGTTTTTT.

The rearrangement joins TRBV5-5 to TRBJ2-7; D is possibly TRBD1 (6 bases). The V gene lost 0 bases and the J gene lost 0 bases, with 16 bases spanning the gap. Germline CDR1 and CDR2: SGHKS and YYEKEE (reference sequence). CDR3 length: 17 residues. CDR3: CASSLAMGTPSSYEQYF. For the CDR3, the DNA is TGTGCCAGCAGCTTGGCGATGGGGACACCCAGCTCCTACGAGCAGTACTTC.

The rearrangement joins TRBV3-1 (or the pseudogene TRBV3-2) to TRBJ1-3, with D tentatively TRBD1 (6 bases). The germline gives CDR1 LGHDT, CDR2 YNNKEL (reference sequence). The germline V and J ends were trimmed by 4 bases and 0 bases, with 10 bases remaining between them. The CDR3 has 15 residues. CDR3 amino acids: CASSPRGSSGNTIYF. DNA for the CDR3: TGTGCCAGCAGCCCCAGGGGAAGCTCTGGAAACACCATATATTTT.

The CDR3 protein is CATNHERQGFGQETQYF. For the CDR3, the DNA is TGTGCCACAAACCACGAAAGGCAGGGGTTCGGGCAAGAGACCCAGTACTTC. This rearrangement joins TRBV10-3 to TRBJ2-5; the D gene is possibly TRBD1 (6 bases). V was clipped by 10 bases and J by 2 bases, with 26 bases between them. The CDR3 length is 17 residues. Germline CDR1 is ENHRY and CDR2 is SYGVKD.

V is TRBV6-5 and J is TRBJ1-2; D perhaps matches TRBD1 (5 bases). CDR1 is MNHEY and CDR2 is SVGAGI in the germline V gene. CDR3 length: 13 residues. V lost 6 bases and J 6 bases, leaving 14 bases between the germline ends. The CDR3 DNA sequence: TGTGCCAGCAGGCCGGACATTTCGGATGGCTACACCTTC. It translates to CASRPDISDGYTF.

The rearrangement joins TRBV5-1 to TRBJ2-1; 9 bases map to TRBD1. The CDR3 has 19 residues. CDR1 is SGHRS and CDR2 is YFSETQ in the germline V gene. V trimming: 3 bases; J trimming: 3 bases; junction bases outside the gene matches: 16. As DNA, the CDR3 is TGCGCCAGCAGCTCGTCGGGACAGGGCATAGGTGGAGGCTACAATGAGCAGTTCTTC. This gives the protein CASSSSGQGIGGGYNEQFF.

The CDR3 bases are TGTGCCAGCAGAAGACAGGGGAGAAATGAAAAACTGTTTTTT. This sequence encodes CASRRQGRNEKLFF. V gene TRBV6-5 combines with J gene TRBJ1-4; 8 bases agree with TRBD1. The CDR3 length is 14 residues. V lost 6 bases to trimming and J lost 5 bases; unmatched junction nucleotides: 5. Germline assignment: CDR1 MNHEY and CDR2 SVGAGI.

On this clone: Other DNA sequences within the sample encode an identical CDR3. V and J are TRBV3-1 (or the pseudogene TRBV3-2) and TRBJ1-2; tentatively, D is TRBD1 (5 bases). V was clipped by 4 bases and J by 8 bases, with 11 bases between them. Germline V gene lookup returns CDR1 LGHDT and CDR2 YNNKEL (reference sequence). This CDR3 has 12 amino acids. This CDR3 is CASSPPGYGYTF. CDR3 DNA sequence: TGTGCCAGCAGCCCCCCAGGGTACGGCTACACCTTC.

On this clone itself: Other nucleotide sequences in the sample specify the same CDR3. The chain carries TRBV19 and TRBJ1-1; tentative D call: TRBD1 (5 bases). V gave up 5 bases and J gave up 5 bases, with 9 bases separating them. Germline CDR1 is LNHDA and CDR2 is SQIVND (reference sequence). There are 12 residues in the CDR3. The CDR3: CASSPGGTEAFF. The CDR3 nucleotides are TGTGCCAGTAGTCCCGGGGGGACTGAAGCTTTCTTT.